This T cell receptor beta chain was recovered during a study of beta chain features in type 1 diabetes. Stem cell-like memory, regulatory, central memory and naive CD4+ cells were sorted via CD45RO/CCR7/CD25/CD127/CD95/CD27. Purities over 95% were achieved in all sorted populations. All of the isolated RNA was reverse transcribed, so expressed TCRB transcripts were sequenced. TCRdb's table, derived via immunoSEQ multiplex PCR, lists solely in-frame clones and lacks some. The sample records approximately 400,000 clones, over 12% being singletons. The TCR comes from a woman in her late teens or twenties in good health. Sequencing was done on a sample of naive CD4+ T cells from blood.

CDR3 coding DNA: TGTGCCAGCAGATTTACTAGGCCATTGCCGAACACCGGGGAGCTGTTTTTT. Encoded protein: CASRFTRPLPNTGELFF. The chain carries TRBV11-1 and TRBJ2-2; D perhaps matches TRBD2 (5 bases). Germline CDR1 and CDR2: SGHAT and FQDESV (reference sequence). CDR3 length equals 17 residues. The V gene lost 6 bases and the J gene lost 0 bases, with 17 bases spanning the gap. Variable domain in full (rest from reference TRBV11-1 and TRBJ2-2): EAEVAQSPRYKITEKSQAVAFWCDPISGHATLYWYRQILGQGPELLVQFQDESVVDDSQLPKDRFSAERLKGVDSTLKIQPAELGDSAMYLCASRFTRPLPNTGELFFGEGSRLTVL.